Many counts were recorded for the clone carrying this TCR beta chain. Antigen specificity is unknown. This CDR3 is built from 17 residues. V was trimmed by 0 bases and J by 0 bases, leaving 12 bases between them. Germline lookup yields CDR1 LGHNA and CDR2 YSLEER. Sample-barcoded 5' priming and a J-beta primer mix drove a second PCR of roughly 6 to 12 cycles. Every cDNA molecule bore a tag from a template-switch adaptor containing 12 random nucleotides. TCRdb redid the calling of the 5' RACE reads with MiXCR, one entry per CDR3 protein. The repertoire holds 550,000 to 700,000 distinct CDR3 sequences, with approximately 25% as singletons. This sample is part of a study of blood T cells in healthy people across ages. The study, taken as a whole, reports: Estimates of diversity drawn from one million T cells were considered underestimates. No conclusive comparison of naive versus antigen-experienced cells was possible with unsorted PBMCs. Fewer expanded clones and more diversity marked long-lived versus aged donors.

The sequencing input was blood. This sequence was found in a woman in her 70s in good health. The chain combines TRBV4-3 with TRBJ1-3, with a tentative D call TRBD1 (6 bases). CDR3: CASSQDIRGGSGNTIYF. Here the CDR3 DNA reads TGCGCCAGCAGCCAAGATATCAGGGGTGGCTCTGGAAACACCATATATTTT.